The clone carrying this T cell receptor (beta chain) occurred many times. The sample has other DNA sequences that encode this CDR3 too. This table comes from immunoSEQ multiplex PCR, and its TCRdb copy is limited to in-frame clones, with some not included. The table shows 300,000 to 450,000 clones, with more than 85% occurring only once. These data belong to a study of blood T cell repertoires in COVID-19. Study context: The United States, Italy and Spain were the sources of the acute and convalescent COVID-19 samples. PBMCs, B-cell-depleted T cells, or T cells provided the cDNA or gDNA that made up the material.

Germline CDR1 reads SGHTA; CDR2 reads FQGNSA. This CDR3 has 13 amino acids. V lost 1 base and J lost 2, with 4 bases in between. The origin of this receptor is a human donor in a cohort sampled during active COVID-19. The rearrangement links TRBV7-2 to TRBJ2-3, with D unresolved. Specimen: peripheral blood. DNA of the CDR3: TGTGCCAGCAGCTTAGGGGCCACAGATACGCAGTATTTT. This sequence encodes CASSLGATDTQYF. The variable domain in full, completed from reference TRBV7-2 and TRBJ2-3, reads GAGVSQSPSNKVTEKGKDVELRCDPISGHTALYWYRQSLGQGLEFLIYFQGNSAPDKSGLPSDRFSAERTGGSVSTLTIQRTQQEDSAVYLCASSLGATDTQYFGPGTRLTVL.